These 24 T cell receptor beta chains originate from one sample sequenced in a study of OX40 agonist ivuxolimab in advanced cancers. Method: immunoSEQ multiplex PCR; TCRdb's copy keeps in-frame clones and lacks some. The repertoire holds 50,000 to 65,000 clones, 85% to 95% seen once, with 25% in the top ten. The sequences come from CD4+ or CD8+ T cells sorted from blood, collected in a trial of the OX40 agonist ivuxolimab. The receptor source for this set is an adult with an advanced solid tumor such as melanoma, head and neck, liver or kidney cancer.

The chain couples TRBV6-5 to TRBJ1-2; no clear D gene. The CDR3 totals 15 residues. Germline CDR1 reads MNHEY; CDR2 reads SVGAGI. V was shortened by 6 bases and J by 4 bases, with 18 bases between the two germline ends. In DNA, the CDR3 is TGTGCCAGCAGGGACCCCCAGCCCGAAGCCTATGGCTACACCTTC. It specifies CASRDPQPEAYGYTF.

This chain links TRBV18 with TRBJ2-7; no clear D gene. Deletions cut 3 bases from V and 0 bases from J, with 15 bases between. There are 16 residues in the CDR3. CDR1 and CDR2 (germline): KGHSH, LQKENI. The CDR3 nucleotides read TGTGCCAGCTCACCTTTCGGAGAAGTCTTCTCCTACGAGCAGTACTTC. It codes for CASSPFGEVFSYEQYF. The full variable domain, with the rest looked up from reference TRBV18 and TRBJ2-7, is NAGVMQNPRHLVRRRGQEARLRCSPMKGHSHVYWYRQLPEEGLKFMVYLQKENIIDESGMPKERFSAEFPKEGPSILRIQQVVRGDSAAYFCASSPFGEVFSYEQYFGPGTRLTVT.

V gene TRBV27 combines with J gene TRBJ2-5, with TRBD2 matching over 14 bases. The DNA end is a closer match to TRBJ2-7, so the J assignment may be wrong. The germline V gene encodes CDR1 MNHEY and CDR2 SMNVEV (reference sequence). This CDR3 comprises 16 residues. CDR3 sequence reads: CASSPGLAGVGYEQYF. CDR3 bases: TGTGCCAGCAGCCCGGGACTAGCGGGAGTCGGCTACGAGCAGTACTTC.

This chain uses TRBV29-1 with TRBJ2-4; tentatively, D is TRBD2 (6 bases). This CDR3 is built from 13 residues. The V and J ends lost 7 bases and 4 bases respectively, with 14 bases between them. Germline-derived CDR1 and CDR2 are SQVTM and ANQGSEA. This CDR3 is CSGGEVYKNIQYF. The CDR3 DNA follows: TGCAGCGGCGGGGAAGTCTATAAAAACATTCAGTACTTC.

The V call is TRBV4-1, the J call TRBJ2-1; D is unclear. The CDR3 sequence is 13 residues long. V was shortened by 0 bases and J by 7 bases, with 7 bases between the two germline ends. From germline, CDR1 is MGHRA and CDR2 YSYEKL. CDR3: CASSQELLNEQFF. In DNA form, the CDR3 reads TGCGCCAGCAGCCAAGAATTGCTTAATGAGCAGTTCTTC.

This clone has just one count. The chain combines TRBV6-6 with TRBJ2-7, with 14 bases matching TRBD2. V gave up 5 bases and J gave up 5 bases; unmatched junction bases: 5. CDR1 MNHNY and CDR2 SVGAGI come from the germline V gene (reference sequence). CDR3 length: 15 amino acids. CDR3 in DNA: TGTGCCAGCAGTCCCGGACTAGCGGGAGGCGACGAGCAGTACTTC. Amino acids: CASSPGLAGGDEQYF.

This clone came up a few times. The gene calls are TRBV19 and TRBJ2-7; weak D call: TRBD1 (6 bases). With 3 bases removed from V and 2 bases from J, the gap between germline ends came to 8 bases. CDR1 and CDR2 from the germline V gene are LNHDA and SQIVND (reference sequence). The CDR3 runs 13 residues. This chain's CDR3 is CASSMGTTYEQYF. The CDR3 DNA sequence: TGTGCCAGTAGTATGGGGACAACCTACGAGCAGTACTTC. The whole variable domain, filled in from reference TRBV19 and TRBJ2-7, reads DGGITQSPKYLFRKEGQNVTLSCEQNLNHDAMYWYRQDPGQGLRLIYYSQIVNDFQKGDIAEGYSVSREKKESFPLTVTSAQKNPTAFYLCASSMGTTYEQYFGPGTRLTVT.

This clone showed up just once. The chain combines TRBV6-5 with TRBJ2-1; tentatively, D is TRBD1 (6 bases). Trimming cost V 0 bases and J 10 bases, with 16 bases left between them. Germline V gene sequence: CDR1 MNHEY, CDR2 SVGAGI. This CDR3 comprises 15 residues. The CDR3 bases are TGTGCCAGCAGTTACTCAGAAGCGGCTACAGGGGAGCAGTTCTTC. It is translated as CASSYSEAATGEQFF.

This clone was found once. The chain joins TRBV2 to TRBJ2-3; D unclear. V lost 8 bases, J lost 2 bases, and 14 bases lay in between. Germline values: CDR1 SNHLY, CDR2 FYNNEI. The CDR3 is 14 residues long. CDR3 coding DNA: TGTGCCAGCGCCCTTTTAGGAGCCACAGATACGCAGTATTTT. Translation gives CASALLGATDTQYF.

The V and J genes are TRBV9 and TRBJ2-1; 10 bases fit TRBD2. Looked up from germline, CDR1 is SGDLS and CDR2 is YYNGEE. CDR3 length: 18 amino acids. J gave up 4 bases and V 0 bases, and 10 bases lay outside the gene matches. For the CDR3, the DNA is TGTGCCAGCAGCGTAGCTCCCTCCTCTAGCGGGAGTTACAATGAGCAGTTCTTC. Protein product: CASSVAPSSSGSYNEQFF.

This clone was counted only a few times. This chain uses TRBV6-5 with TRBJ1-5; no reliable D call. The germline V gene encodes CDR1 MNHEY and CDR2 SVGAGI. The CDR3 loop spans 13 amino acids. The germline V and J ends were trimmed by 5 bases and 3 bases, with 8 bases remaining between them. CDR3 region: CASSRDANQPQHF. CDR3 sequence (DNA): TGTGCCAGCAGTCGGGATGCCAATCAGCCCCAGCATTTT.

The chain is built from TRBV30 and TRBJ2-7; TRBD1 matches at 7 bases. Germline V lookup: CDR1 GTSNPN, CDR2 SVGIG (reference sequence). V lost 2 bases to trimming and J lost 3 bases; unmatched junction nucleotides: 10. The CDR3 consists of 15 residues. This CDR3 is CAWSWAAGGYYEQYF. DNA of the CDR3: TGTGCCTGGAGTTGGGCGGCAGGGGGTTACTACGAGCAGTACTTC. Full variable domain (remainder filled in from reference TRBV30 and TRBJ2-7): SQTIHQWPATLVQPVGSPLSLECTVEGTSNPNLYWYRQAAGRGLQLLFYSVGIGQISSEVPQNLSASRPQDRQFILSSKKLLLSDSGFYLCAWSWAAGGYYEQYFGPGTRLTVT.

The rearrangement joins TRBV19 to TRBJ2-5; weak D call: TRBD1 (6 bases). Trimming pared 5 bases from V and 7 bases from J, leaving 14 bases between. Germline V gene sequence: CDR1 LNHDA, CDR2 SQIVND (reference sequence). The CDR3 runs 13 residues. CDR3 sequence reads: CASSDGQFGTQYF. For the CDR3, the DNA is TGTGCCAGTAGTGATGGACAGTTCGGGACCCAGTACTTC.

V gene TRBV19 combines with J gene TRBJ2-2; D ambiguous. The length of the CDR3 is 14 residues. Trimming stripped 2 bases from V and 2 bases from J, with 6 bases between. The germline CDR1 and CDR2 sequences are LNHDA and SQIVND (reference sequence). This CDR3 is CASSITPNTGELFF. The CDR3 nucleotides read TGTGCCAGTAGTATAACACCCAACACCGGGGAGCTGTTTTTT.

This clone was seen just once. J is TRBJ2-7 and V is TRBV2; 8 positions match TRBD2. CDR1 and CDR2 (germline): SNHLY, FYNNEI. The CDR3 has 15 residues. After removal of 1 base from V and 4 bases from J, the junction contained 6 bases not matched to a gene. In DNA form, the CDR3 reads TGTGCCAGCAGTGAAGGAGCGGGAGTATGGTACGAGCAGTACTTC. It translates to CASSEGAGVWYEQYF.

This chain's CDR3 is CAGGSNYGYTF. Written as DNA, the CDR3 is TGTGCCGGAGGCAGTAACTATGGCTACACCTTC. V and J are TRBV30 and TRBJ1-2, with D hard to call. The ends were cut back, 8 bases at V and 1 base at J, with 8 bases in the middle. CDR3 length: 11 residues. Germline V gene data show CDR1 as GTSNPN and CDR2 as SVGIG (reference sequence).

The chain joins TRBV11-2 to TRBJ2-3; 11 positions match TRBD2. J lost 2 bases, V lost 0 bases, and 7 bases had no gene match. The CDR3 consists of 18 residues. Germline lookup yields CDR1 SGHAT and CDR2 FQNNGV. CDR3 sequence: CASSLDWSGLAVTDTQYF. CDR3 nucleotide sequence: TGTGCCAGCAGCTTAGATTGGTCGGGACTAGCGGTCACAGATACGCAGTATTTT.

The chain combines TRBV27 with TRBJ1-5; maybe TRBD1 (6 bases). Germline V gene sequence: CDR1 MNHEY, CDR2 SMNVEV (reference sequence). V dropped 6 bases and J dropped 3 bases, with 15 bases sitting between them. The CDR3 contains 15 residues. CDR3 sequence reads: CASSPLGDNNQPQHF. In DNA, the CDR3 is TGTGCCAGCAGCCCTCTCGGGGACAACAATCAGCCCCAGCATTTT.

The chain combines TRBV29-1 with TRBJ2-1, with 11 bases that match TRBD2. The CDR3 length is 15 residues. Trimming removed 3 bases from V and 8 bases from J; junction bases left unmatched: 9. Per the germline V gene, CDR1 is SQVTM and CDR2 is ANQGSEA. CDR3 nucleotide sequence: TGCAGCGTTGATGGGGCGACTAGCGGGATGGATGAGCAGTTCTTC. It is translated as CSVDGATSGMDEQFF.

This sequence joins TRBV2 and TRBJ2-1, with 7 nucleotides matching TRBD1. The CDR3 totals 15 residues. V gave up 3 bases and J gave up 7 bases; unmatched junction bases: 9. Germline V gives CDR1 SNHLY, CDR2 FYNNEI. This CDR3 reads CASSDRQGLGNEQFF. For the CDR3, the DNA is TGTGCCAGCAGTGATCGACAGGGATTGGGGAATGAGCAGTTCTTC.

The rearrangement uses TRBV19 and TRBJ1-1; D gene ambiguous. The CDR3 sequence is 12 residues long. Germline V gene lookup returns CDR1 LNHDA and CDR2 SQIVND (reference sequence). With 6 bases removed from V and 1 base from J, the gap between germline ends came to 6 bases. CDR3: CASRLKNTEAFF. CDR3 in DNA: TGTGCCAGTAGGTTAAAGAACACTGAAGCTTTCTTT.

To note about this clone: In the same sample, other DNA sequences code for this CDR3. The V call is TRBV9, the J call TRBJ2-7; 9 nucleotides line up with TRBD2. V dropped 0 bases and J dropped 1; count of bases not matched to a gene: 2. Germline lookup yields CDR1 SGDLS and CDR2 YYNGEE. The CDR3 totals 15 residues. The DNA for the CDR3 is TGTGCCAGCAGCGTAGGGCTAGCGGGATCCTACGAGCAGTACTTC. Protein: CASSVGLAGSYEQYF. The full variable domain, rest sourced from reference TRBV9 and TRBJ2-7, is DSGVTQTPKHLITATGQRVTLRCSPRSGDLSVYWYQQSLDQGLQFLIQYYNGEERAKGNILERFSAQQFPDLHSELNLSSLELGDSALYFCASSVGLAGSYEQYFGPGTRLTVT.

The genes are TRBV7-9 and TRBJ2-1, with unresolved D. The CDR3 runs 12 residues. CDR1 is SEHNR, CDR2 FQNEAQ, per germline (reference sequence). Trimming pared 1 base from V and 8 bases from J, leaving 6 bases between. The CDR3, as DNA: TGTGCCAGCAGCTTAGGTTACGATGAGCAGTTCTTC. Protein product: CASSLGYDEQFF.

The J gene is TRBJ2-7, the V gene TRBV6-5, with D tentatively TRBD2 (6 bases). Germline CDR1 and CDR2: MNHEY and SVGAGI. V was trimmed by 6 bases and J by 1 base, leaving 13 bases between them. This CDR3 has 14 residues. CDR3 sequence reads: CASSLRDQSYEQYF. For the CDR3, the DNA is TGTGCCAGCAGCCTGCGGGACCAATCCTACGAGCAGTACTTC.